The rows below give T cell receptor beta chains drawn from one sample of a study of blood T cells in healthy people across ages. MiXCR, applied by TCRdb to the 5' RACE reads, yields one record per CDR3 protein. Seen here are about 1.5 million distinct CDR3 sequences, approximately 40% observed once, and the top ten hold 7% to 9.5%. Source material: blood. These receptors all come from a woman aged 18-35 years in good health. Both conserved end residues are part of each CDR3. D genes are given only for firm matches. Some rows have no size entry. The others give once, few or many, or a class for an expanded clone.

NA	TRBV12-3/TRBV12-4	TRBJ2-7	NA	TGTGCCAGCAATTACGGCTCCTACGAGCAGTACTTC	CASNYGSYEQYF
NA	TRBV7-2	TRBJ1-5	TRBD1	TGTGCCAGCACCACACAGGGGATGAATCAGCCCCAGCATTTT	CASTTQGMNQPQHF
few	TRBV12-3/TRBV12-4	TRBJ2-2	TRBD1	TGTGCCAGCAGTTTCCTACGGACAGGAGACACCGGGGAGCTGTTTTTT	CASSFLRTGDTGELFF
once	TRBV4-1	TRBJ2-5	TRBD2	TGCGCCAGCAGCCAAGTACAGCGGGAGGGGCATGAGCAGTACTTC	CASSQVQREGHEQYF
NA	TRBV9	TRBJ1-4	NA	TGTGCCAGCAGCGTAGGTCCGCAGGGTAATGAAAAACTGTTTTTT	CASSVGPQGNEKLFF
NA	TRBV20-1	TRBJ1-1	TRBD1	TGCAGTGCTACGATTCAAACAGGGGCCGTGGCTTTCTTT	CSATIQTGAVAFF
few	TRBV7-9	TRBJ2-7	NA	TGTGCCAGCAGCTCCGATACTAGGCGCTACGAGCAGTACTTC	CASSSDTRRYEQYF
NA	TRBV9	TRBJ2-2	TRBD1	TGTGCCAGCAGGGGACAGGGGGCGCAGGGTGTCACCGGGGAGCTGTTTTTT	CASRGQGAQGVTGELFF
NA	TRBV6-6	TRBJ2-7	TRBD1	TGTGCCAGCAGTTCCCACAGGGGGCCCTACGAGCAGTACTTC	CASSSHRGPYEQYF
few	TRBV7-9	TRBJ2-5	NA	TGTGCCAGCAGCTTGGCGGGCGGTCGGCAGTACTTC	CASSLAGGRQYF
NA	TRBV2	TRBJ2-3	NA	TGTGCCAGCAGTGACCAGCCAGATACGCAGTATTTT	CASSDQPDTQYF
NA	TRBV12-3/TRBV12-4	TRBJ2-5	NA	TGTGCCAGCACCCCTCTCGACAGAACTGAGCAGTACTTC	CASTPLDRTEQYF
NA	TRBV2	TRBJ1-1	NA	TGTGCCAGCAGTGATGGAGCTTTCTTT	CASSDGAFF
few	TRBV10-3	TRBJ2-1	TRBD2	TGTGCCATCAGTACCGGGACTAGCGGAACCTACAATGAGCAGTTCTTC	CAISTGTSGTYNEQFF
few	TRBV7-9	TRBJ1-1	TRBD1	TGTGCCAGCAGCTCCCCGGGACAGGGGGCCGCCACTGAAGCTTTCTTT	CASSSPGQGAATEAFF
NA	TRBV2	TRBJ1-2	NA	TGTGCCAGCAGTGAAGTCCTAGGCGAAGACTATGGCTACACCTTC	CASSEVLGEDYGYTF
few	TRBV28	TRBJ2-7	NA	TGTGCCAGCAGTTCGGCGGGGCGGACAACCTACGAGCAGTACTTC	CASSSAGRTTYEQYF
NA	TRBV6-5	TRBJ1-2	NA	TGTGCCAGCACCCAGTCGGTCATGGGCTATGGCTACACCTTC	CASTQSVMGYGYTF